The sequence of this T cell receptor (beta chain) was determined in a study of beta chain features in type 1 diabetes. Each donor gave one heparinised blood draw averaging around 120 mL. The isolated RNA, all of it, was reverse transcribed, so expressed TCRB transcripts were what got sequenced. Data came from immunoSEQ multiplex PCR; TCRdb stores just in-frame clones and leaves some out. This sample has about 290,000 clones, with under 8.5% found just once. CDR3 length: 15 amino acids. CDR1 and CDR2 (germline): SNHLY, FYNNEI. V lost 1 base to trimming and J lost 7 bases, with 14 bases between them. The rearrangement joins TRBV2 to TRBJ1-5; D is uncertain. This TCR was sampled from a woman aged 18-29 years in good health. Sequenced: central memory CD4+ T cells from blood. CDR3 amino acids: CASSEVQAGGQPQHF. CDR3 coding DNA: TGTGCCAGCAGTGAAGTCCAGGCGGGAGGACAGCCCCAGCATTTT.